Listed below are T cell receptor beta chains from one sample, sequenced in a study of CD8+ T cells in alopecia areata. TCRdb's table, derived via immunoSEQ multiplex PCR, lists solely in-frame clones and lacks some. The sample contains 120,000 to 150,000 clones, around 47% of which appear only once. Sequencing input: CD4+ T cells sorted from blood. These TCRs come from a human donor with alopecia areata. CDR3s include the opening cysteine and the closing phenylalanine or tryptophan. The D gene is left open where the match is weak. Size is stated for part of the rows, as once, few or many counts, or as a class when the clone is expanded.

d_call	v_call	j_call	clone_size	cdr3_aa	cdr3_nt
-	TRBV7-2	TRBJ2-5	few	CASSLGRLSQETQYF	TGTGCCAGCAGCTTGGGGAGGCTCAGCCAAGAGACCCAGTACTTC
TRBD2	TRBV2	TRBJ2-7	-	CASSVRGTNYEQYF	TGTGCCAGCAGTGTGCGGGGGACTAACTACGAGCAGTACTTC
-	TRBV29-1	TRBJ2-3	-	CSVEWQGGARTDTQYF	TGCAGCGTTGAATGGCAAGGGGGGGCCCGCACAGATACGCAGTATTTT
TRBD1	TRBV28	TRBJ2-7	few	CASSLRTGGAYEQYF	TGTGCCAGCAGTTTAAGGACAGGGGGCGCGTACGAGCAGTACTTC
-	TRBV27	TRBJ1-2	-	CASGLNGGVGYTF	TGTGCCAGCGGGCTTAATGGAGGTGTTGGCTACACCTTC
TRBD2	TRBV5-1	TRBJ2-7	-	CASSLVTSGGTEQYF	TGCGCCAGCAGCTTGGTTACCAGCGGGGGCACCGAGCAGTACTTC
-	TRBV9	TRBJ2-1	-	CASSVGELNEQFF	TGTGCCAGCAGCGTAGGCGAGCTCAATGAGCAGTTCTTC
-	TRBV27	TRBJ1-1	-	CASSLSWFTEAFF	TGTGCCAGCAGTTTATCGTGGTTTACTGAAGCTTTCTTT
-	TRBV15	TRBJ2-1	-	CATSRGNPLVEQFF	TGTGCCACCAGCAGGGGAAACCCGTTGGTTGAGCAGTTCTTC
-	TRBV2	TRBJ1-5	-	CASSDSVGRPQHF	TGTGCCAGCAGTGACTCGGTGGGCCGGCCCCAGCATTTT
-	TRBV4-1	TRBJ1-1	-	CASSHRPMNTEAFF	TGCGCCAGCAGCCATAGGCCCATGAACACTGAAGCTTTCTTT
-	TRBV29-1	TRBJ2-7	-	CSVEVWGRVDEQYF	TGCAGCGTGGAGGTCTGGGGGCGCGTCGACGAGCAGTACTTC
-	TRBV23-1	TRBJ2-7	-	CASSLDGSLELGYEQYF	TGCGCCAGCAGTCTCGACGGCTCGCTCGAGTTAGGGTACGAGCAGTACTTC
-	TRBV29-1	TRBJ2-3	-	CSVDAPASTDTQYF	TGCAGCGTTGACGCCCCCGCTAGCACAGATACGCAGTATTTT
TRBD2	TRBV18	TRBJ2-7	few	CASSPATSGIIWYEQYF	TGTGCCAGCTCACCAGCGACTAGCGGGATTATCTGGTACGAGCAGTACTTC
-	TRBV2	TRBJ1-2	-	CASRSTQGNGYTF	TGTGCCAGCCGGAGCACCCAGGGGAATGGCTACACCTTC
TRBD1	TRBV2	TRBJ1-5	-	CASGGTGQNQPQHF	TGTGCCAGCGGAGGGACAGGTCAAAATCAGCCCCAGCATTTT
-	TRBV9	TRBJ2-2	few	CASSESGANTGELFF	TGTGCCAGCAGCGAAAGCGGAGCGAACACCGGGGAGCTGTTTTTT
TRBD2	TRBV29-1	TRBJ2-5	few	CSVAGEGSWGETQYF	TGCAGCGTTGCCGGGGAGGGCTCCTGGGGTGAGACCCAGTACTTC
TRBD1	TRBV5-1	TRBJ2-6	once	CASSSLAGGAGANVLTF	TGCGCCAGCAGCTCTCTAGCAGGGGGCGCTGGGGCCAACGTCCTGACTTTC
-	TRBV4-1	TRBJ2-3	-	CASSHPSTRTDTQYF	TGCGCCAGCAGCCACCCCAGCACACGCACAGATACGCAGTATTTT
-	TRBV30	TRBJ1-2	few	CAWSILHAGGTF	TGTGCCTGGAGTATTTTACACGCTGGGGGCACCTTC
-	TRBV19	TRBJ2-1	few	CASSPNNEQFF	TGTGCCAGTAGTCCGAACAATGAGCAGTTCTTC
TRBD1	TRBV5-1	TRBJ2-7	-	CASSFDRGDYEQYF	TGCGCCAGCAGCTTCGACAGGGGGGACTACGAGCAGTACTTC
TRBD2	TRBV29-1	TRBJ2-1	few	CSDSGRALGEQFF	TGCAGCGATAGCGGGAGGGCCTTGGGTGAGCAGTTCTTC